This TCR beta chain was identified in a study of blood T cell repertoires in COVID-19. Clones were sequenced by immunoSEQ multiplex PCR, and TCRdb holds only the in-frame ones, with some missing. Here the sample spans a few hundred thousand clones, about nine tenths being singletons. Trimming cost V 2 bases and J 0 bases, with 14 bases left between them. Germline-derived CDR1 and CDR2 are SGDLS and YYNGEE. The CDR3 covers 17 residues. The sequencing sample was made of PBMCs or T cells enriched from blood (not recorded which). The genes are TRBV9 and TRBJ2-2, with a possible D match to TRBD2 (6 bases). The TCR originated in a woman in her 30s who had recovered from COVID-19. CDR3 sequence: CASSVRIADPNTGELFF. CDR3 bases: TGTGCCAGCAGCGTTCGTATAGCGGACCCGAACACCGGGGAGCTGTTTTTT. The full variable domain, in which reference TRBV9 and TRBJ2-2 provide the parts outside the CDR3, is DSGVTQTPKHLITATGQRVTLRCSPRSGDLSVYWYQQSLDQGLQFLIQYYNGEERAKGNILERFSAQQFPDLHSELNLSSLELGDSALYFCASSVRIADPNTGELFFGEGSRLTVL.